Following are 27 T cell receptor beta chains from one sample sequenced in a study of shared clonotypes between healthy human individuals. Data came from immunoSEQ multiplex PCR; TCRdb stores just in-frame clones and leaves some out. The sample consists of roughly 2 million clones, roughly 94% of them appearing once. The naive CD8 population came from CD45RO-negative cells selected for CCR7, without terminally differentiated effector memory CD45RA+ cells. The sample comprised naive CD8+ T cells sorted from blood. Receptor source: a man aged 18 to 35 in good health.

This chain uses TRBV10-3 with TRBJ1-2; 7 bases agree with TRBD1. Unmatched junction bases numbered 7, after V lost 10 bases and J lost 2 bases. This CDR3 spans 13 amino acids. The germline gives CDR1 ENHRY, CDR2 SYGVKD. In nucleotides, the CDR3 is TGTGCCACCCAGGGGGGACCGAACTATGGCTACACCTTC. Amino acids: CATQGGPNYGYTF.

The CDR3 is CASRLRGLAETQYF. CDR3 DNA sequence: TGTGCCAGCAGGTTGAGGGGTCTCGCGGAGACCCAGTACTTC. This chain uses TRBV27 with TRBJ2-5; D might be TRBD1 or TRBD2, each matching 5 bases. Germline V gene data show CDR1 as MNHEY and CDR2 as SMNVEV (reference sequence). The V and J ends lost 6 bases and 5 bases respectively, with 16 bases between them. The CDR3 has 14 amino acids.

The chain employs TRBV7-6 and TRBJ2-7, with 11 bases matching TRBD2. This CDR3 has 17 amino acids. Germline V gives CDR1 SGHVS, CDR2 FNYEAQ. Trimming at V came to 1 base and at J to 2 bases, leaving 7 bases not matched to a gene. CDR3 amino acids: CASSLERLAGGTYEQYF. DNA for the CDR3: TGTGCCAGCAGCTTAGAACGTCTAGCGGGAGGCACCTACGAGCAGTACTTC.

Only a few counts were recorded for this clone. The rearrangement uses TRBV2 and TRBJ1-2; D not resolved. CDR3 size: 16 residues. Germline lookup yields CDR1 SNHLY and CDR2 FYNNEI. V dropped 8 bases and J dropped 5 bases, with 24 bases sitting between them. The CDR3 nucleotides are TGTGCCAGCTCCAAGACTAATGAAGGCAGGCGGTATGGCTACACCTTC. The encoded protein is CASSKTNEGRRYGYTF.

The gene calls are TRBV5-8 and TRBJ2-3; no definite D call. The CDR3 totals 15 residues. The V gene's germline CDR1 is SGHTS and CDR2 YDEGEE. V gave up 0 bases and J gave up 4 bases, with 12 bases separating them. CDR3 coding DNA: TGTGCCAGCAGCTTGGTAGGGATAGTCCCAGATACGCAGTATTTT. It specifies CASSLVGIVPDTQYF.

Of note for this clone: This sample includes further DNA sequences coding for the same CDR3. This chain connects TRBV6-5 to TRBJ2-3; no firm D call. This CDR3 has 14 amino acids. Between the trimmed V and J ends, which lost 2 bases and 0 bases, there was a span of 6 bases. Germline CDR1 MNHEY, CDR2 SVGAGI. CDR3 nucleotide sequence: TGTGCCAGCAGTTACGGAGCGAGCACAGATACGCAGTATTTT. Its translation is CASSYGASTDTQYF.

The V and J genes are TRBV7-2 and TRBJ2-3; 13 bases match TRBD2. CDR1 SGHTA and CDR2 FQGNSA come from the germline V gene. The CDR3 covers 16 residues. With V trimmed by 4 bases and J by 3 bases, 4 bases remained unmatched. The CDR3, as DNA: TGTGCCAGCAGCTCCCGACTAGCGGGAGGTACAGATACGCAGTATTTT. It specifies CASSSRLAGGTDTQYF.

A single count supports this clone. The J gene is TRBJ2-2, the V gene TRBV6-6, with D perhaps given as TRBD1 or TRBD2 (6 bases each). In germline, CDR1 is MNHNY, CDR2 SVGAGI (reference sequence). This CDR3 spans 14 amino acids. V lost 5 bases and J lost 4, with 11 bases in between. The CDR3 loop is CASSMEGVTGELFF. Here the CDR3 DNA reads TGTGCCAGCAGTATGGAGGGGGTCACCGGGGAGCTGTTTTTT.

The V call is TRBV6-5, the J call TRBJ2-1; D might be TRBD1 (5 bases). V was pared by 6 bases and J by 7 bases, with 16 bases between. The CDR3 sequence is 14 residues long. Germline lookup yields CDR1 MNHEY and CDR2 SVGAGI. The CDR3 loop is CASRVTEEANEQFF. In DNA form, the CDR3 reads TGTGCCAGCAGGGTGACAGAGGAAGCGAATGAGCAGTTCTTC.

This clone was detected only once. The chain links TRBV6-5 to TRBJ2-7, with 9 positions matching TRBD2. The trim removed 5 bases at V and 7 bases at J, leaving 12 bases unmatched. Germline-derived CDR1 and CDR2 are MNHEY and SVGAGI. The CDR3 is 15 residues long. The CDR3 coding sequence is TGTGCCAGCAGTCCCCCGACTAGCGGAGGGTGGGAGCAGTACTTC. Protein product: CASSPPTSGGWEQYF.

The chain links TRBV9 to TRBJ2-7; 7 bases match TRBD2. Per germline, CDR1 SGDLS and CDR2 YYNGEE. The J segment lost 4 bases and the V segment lost 0 bases, leaving 7 bases of the junction unmatched. CDR3 length equals 15 residues. CDR3 sequence reads: CASSVAGGSAYEQYF. In nucleotides, the CDR3 is TGTGCCAGCAGCGTAGCAGGCGGGAGTGCATACGAGCAGTACTTC.

The chain employs TRBV11-2 and TRBJ1-1; D unresolved. Germline lookup yields CDR1 SGHAT and CDR2 FQNNGV. Trimming shortened V by 2 bases and J by 1 base, and 8 bases separated the two germline ends. This CDR3 contains 14 residues. This chain's CDR3 is CASSLSPSNTEAFF. CDR3 nucleotides: TGTGCCAGCAGCTTATCACCGTCGAACACTGAAGCTTTCTTT. Full variable domain (remainder filled in from reference TRBV11-2 and TRBJ1-1): EAGVAQSPRYKIIEKRQSVAFWCNPISGHATLYWYQQILGQGPKLLIQFQNNGVVDDSQLPKDRFSAERLKGVDSTLKIQPAKLEDSAVYLCASSLSPSNTEAFFGQGTRLTVV.

The chain links TRBV13 to TRBJ2-1; 9 bases match TRBD2. This CDR3 has 15 residues. CDR1 PRHDT and CDR2 FYEKMQ come from the germline V gene (reference sequence). The ends lost 5 bases at V and 5 bases at J; junction bases unmatched: 7. The CDR3 sequence: CASSDPSGTNNEQFF. Here the CDR3 DNA reads TGTGCCAGCAGCGACCCTAGCGGGACGAACAATGAGCAGTTCTTC. The full variable domain, with the rest looked up from reference TRBV13 and TRBJ2-1, is AAGVIQSPRHLIKEKRETATLKCYPIPRHDTVYWYQQGPGQDPQFLISFYEKMQSDKGSIPDRFSAQQFSDYHSELNMSSLELGDSALYFCASSDPSGTNNEQFFGPGTRLTVL.

V and J are TRBV5-1 and TRBJ1-2; D gene uncertain. The V end was cut by 5 bases, the J end by 10 bases, with 15 bases between. CDR1 and CDR2 (germline): SGHRS, YFSETQ. The CDR3 totals 12 residues. For the CDR3, the DNA is TGCGCCAGCAGGGAGGGTAGTAGTCCCTACACCTTC. It codes for CASREGSSPYTF.

The rearrangement joins TRBV23-1 to TRBJ1-3, with no clear D. TRBV23-1 falls under the ORF class, with uncertain function. V lost 0 bases, J lost 0 bases, and 15 bases lay in between. This CDR3 is built from 18 residues. CDR3 region: CASSQSPRTVSSGNTIYF. CDR3 DNA sequence: TGCGCCAGCAGTCAATCCCCCCGGACGGTGAGCTCTGGAAACACCATATATTTT.

The chain is built from TRBV27 and TRBJ2-1; perhaps TRBD2 as D (5 bases). Germline V gene sequence: CDR1 MNHEY, CDR2 SMNVEV (reference sequence). Trimming cost V 6 bases and J 5 bases, with 23 bases left between them. The CDR3 spans 17 residues. In DNA, the CDR3 is TGTGCCAGCAGCCGACTTGGGTCAGACGGACTCCACAATGAGCAGTTCTTC. Its translation: CASSRLGSDGLHNEQFF.

The chain uses TRBV5-1 and TRBJ1-5, with D possibly TRBD1 on 5 matching bases. V shed 1 base and J shed 2 bases, with 13 bases lying between them. The CDR3 totals 16 residues. Germline CDR1 SGHRS, CDR2 YFSETQ. The CDR3 DNA sequence: TGCGCCAGCAGCTTGTGGGGGGACGGAGGCAATCAGCCCCAGCATTTT. Translation gives CASSLWGDGGNQPQHF.

The V gene is TRBV29-1, the J gene TRBJ1-2, with D perhaps TRBD1 (6 bases). With 6 bases removed from V and 4 bases from J, the gap between germline ends came to 12 bases. The V gene's germline CDR1 is SQVTM and CDR2 ANQGSEA. This CDR3 comprises 12 residues. CDR3 nucleotides: TGCAGCGTCCCGGACAGACTCTATGGCTACACCTTC. Protein: CSVPDRLYGYTF.

The chain combines TRBV5-1 with TRBJ1-1; perhaps TRBD1 as D (6 bases). Trimming stripped 0 bases from V and 5 bases from J, with 20 bases between. This CDR3 spans 17 amino acids. Germline V gene lookup returns CDR1 SGHRS and CDR2 YFSETQ. The CDR3 sequence is CASSLGFVWGASTEAFF. In DNA form, the CDR3 reads TGCGCCAGCAGCTTGGGTTTTGTGTGGGGGGCTTCGACTGAAGCTTTCTTT.

This clone occurred a few times. The chain joins TRBV5-6 to TRBJ2-7; D is uncertain. Germline V gene sequence: CDR1 SGHDT, CDR2 YYEEEE. CDR3 size: 15 residues. V lost 0 bases to trimming and J lost 0 bases, with 10 bases between them. This CDR3 reads CASSLGPASSYEQYF. The CDR3 coding sequence is TGTGCCAGCAGCTTGGGGCCCGCCAGCTCCTACGAGCAGTACTTC.

V usage is TRBV5-4 and J usage is TRBJ2-7; possibly TRBD2 for D (7 bases). V was clipped by 4 bases and J by 4 bases, with 18 bases between them. The CDR3 is 15 residues long. CDR1 is SGHNT and CDR2 is YYREEE in the germline V gene (reference sequence). The CDR3 spells CASSLRVGGTYEQYF. As DNA, the CDR3 is TGTGCCAGCAGCCTCAGGGTCGGGGGGACATACGAGCAGTACTTC. Full variable domain (rest looked up from reference TRBV5-4 and TRBJ2-7): ETGVTQSPTHLIKTRGQQVTLRCSSQSGHNTVSWYQQALGQGPQFIFQYYREEENGRGNFPPRFSGLQFPNYSSELNVNALELDDSALYLCASSLRVGGTYEQYFGPGTRLTVT.

A word on this clone: Other DNA sequences in this specimen translate into the identical CDR3. The chain employs TRBV7-9 and TRBJ1-5; 7 bases align to TRBD1. The CDR3 covers 15 residues. Germline V gene data show CDR1 as SEHNR and CDR2 as FQNEAQ (reference sequence). The J segment lost 4 bases and the V segment lost 0 bases, leaving 3 bases of the junction unmatched. In DNA form, the CDR3 reads TGTGCCAGCAGCTTAGCCCAGGGGGGTAATCAGCCCCAGCATTTT. Protein sequence: CASSLAQGGNQPQHF.

The sample holds a few counts of this clone. V and J are TRBV10-2 and TRBJ2-3; tentatively, D is TRBD2 (5 bases). The germline CDR1 and CDR2 sequences are WSHSY and SAAADI. The CDR3 extends over 15 amino acids. V lost 4 bases to trimming and J lost 2 bases, with 13 bases between them. CDR3 nucleotides: TGCGCCAGCAGTGTAGGAACTAGTTACACAGATACGCAGTATTTT. It codes for CASSVGTSYTDTQYF.

The genes are TRBV7-2 and TRBJ2-7; TRBD2 aligns across 8 bases. Losses at the gene ends were 5 bases for V and 3 bases for J; bases not matched to a gene: 6. Germline V CDR1 and CDR2: SGHTA, FQGNSA. This CDR3 region has 14 residues. In nucleotides, the CDR3 is TGTGCCAGCAGCCCCATAGCGGGGTACTACGAGCAGTACTTC. It specifies CASSPIAGYYEQYF.

This chain uses TRBV5-1 with TRBJ2-3; possibly TRBD1 for D (6 bases). Germline CDR1 reads SGHRS; CDR2 reads YFSETQ. The CDR3 has 18 amino acids. Trimming removed 4 bases from V and 0 bases from J, with 21 bases in between. This chain's CDR3 is CASSPRYQTGVSTDTQYF. CDR3 in DNA: TGCGCCAGCAGCCCCCGATACCAGACAGGAGTCAGCACAGATACGCAGTATTTT.

This clone was seen a single time. V and J are TRBV19 and TRBJ1-1; 8 nucleotides line up with TRBD1. Unmatched junction bases numbered 5, after V lost 10 bases and J lost 4 bases. Germline V lookup: CDR1 LNHDA, CDR2 SQIVND (reference sequence). The CDR3 extends over 12 amino acids. Here the CDR3 DNA reads TGTGCCACCAGGACAGGGAGCACTGAAGCTTTCTTT. Encoded protein: CATRTGSTEAFF.

The CDR3 DNA is TGTGCCAGCAGCGCCGGACAGGGCACCTACGAGCAGTACTTC. Protein product: CASSAGQGTYEQYF. The chain joins TRBV5-6 to TRBJ2-7; 8 bases match TRBD1. The ends lost 4 bases at V and 2 bases at J; junction bases unmatched: 5. Per germline, CDR1 SGHDT and CDR2 YYEEEE. The CDR3 totals 14 residues.